Following are 18 T cell receptor beta chains from one sample sequenced in a study of cytomegalovirus exposure and HLA in healthy donors. The primer mix had 60 Vbeta and 13 Jbeta primers. Using immunoSEQ multiplex PCR, the repertoire was profiled, and TCRdb retains in-frame clones only, with some absent. The sample yields roughly 61,000 clones, 80% seen once. The sequenced sample was PBMCs. The receptors were sampled from a male donor in good health and CMV-seronegative.

V is TRBV6-1 and J is TRBJ2-2; possibly TRBD1 for D (6 bases). The CDR3 runs 14 residues. Germline V gene lookup returns CDR1 MNHNS and CDR2 SASEGT. Trimming shortened V by 8 bases and J by 2 bases, and 12 bases separated the two germline ends. CDR3 residues: CASLRTVNTGELFF. CDR3 nucleotides: TGTGCCAGCCTGAGGACAGTCAACACCGGGGAGCTGTTTTTT.

V is TRBV6-6 and J is TRBJ1-2; no reliable D call. This CDR3 is built from 15 residues. Trimming took off 2 bases at V and 2 bases at J, with 12 bases between the two ends. Germline V gene data show CDR1 as MNHNY and CDR2 as SVGAGI (reference sequence). The CDR3 reads CASSYLNRENYGYTF. The CDR3 DNA reads as TGTGCCAGCAGTTACCTAAACAGAGAAAACTATGGCTACACCTTC.

The V and J genes are TRBV6-6 and TRBJ1-1, with TRBD1 matching 7 bases. The germline V gene encodes CDR1 MNHNY and CDR2 SVGAGI (reference sequence). The CDR3 contains 14 residues. V trimming: 0 bases; J trimming: 7 bases; junction bases outside the gene matches: 5. In DNA form, the CDR3 reads TGTGCCAGCAGTTACTCCGGGACAGTGGGTGAAGCTTTCTTT. Residues: CASSYSGTVGEAFF.

The chain links TRBV5-1 to TRBJ2-5; 10 bases agree with TRBD2. Germline V gene lookup returns CDR1 SGHRS and CDR2 YFSETQ. CDR3 size: 15 residues. Germline trimming cut 0 bases from V and 3 bases from J; bases unmatched to any gene: 2. The CDR3 region is CASSLGLAGEETQYF. In nucleotides, the CDR3 is TGCGCCAGCAGCTTGGGCCTAGCGGGGGAAGAGACCCAGTACTTC.

This clone was counted between two and nine times. The chain joins TRBV5-5 to TRBJ1-5; 8 positions agree with TRBD1. Germline trimming cut 0 bases from V and 6 bases from J; bases unmatched to any gene: 5. The CDR3 is 15 amino acids. Per germline, CDR1 SGHKS and CDR2 YYEKEE (reference sequence). In DNA, the CDR3 is TGTGCCAGCAGCTTGGAAAGACAGGGGAGTCAGCCCCAGCATTTT. Protein product: CASSLERQGSQPQHF. The full variable domain, completed using reference TRBV5-5 and TRBJ1-5, is DAGVTQSPTHLIKTRGQQVTLRCSPISGHKSVSWYQQVLGQGPQFIFQYYEKEERGRGNFPDRFSARQFPNYSSELNVNALLLGDSALYLCASSLERQGSQPQHFGDGTRLSIL.

A single count supports this clone. This chain connects TRBV7-2 to TRBJ1-5; a weak D match, TRBD1 (6 bases). CDR1 and CDR2 (germline): SGHTA, FQGNSA. Trimming cost V 1 base and J 9 bases, with 19 bases left between them. There are 16 residues in the CDR3. The CDR3 region is CASSLGRAGELRPQHF. DNA of the CDR3: TGTGCCAGCAGCTTAGGTCGGGCAGGGGAGTTGAGGCCCCAGCATTTT.

The CDR3 loop is CASNRVDYGYTF. The CDR3 DNA follows: TGTGCCAGCAACAGGGTCGACTATGGCTACACCTTC. The chain recombines TRBV28 with TRBJ1-2; TRBD1 might be the D (6 bases). Germline-derived CDR1 and CDR2 are MDHEN and SYDVKM. This CDR3 contains 12 residues. Trimming removed 7 bases from V and 3 bases from J, with 9 bases in between.

The chain has TRBV7-3 and TRBJ2-5; TRBD2 matches 7 bases. The CDR3 length is 14 residues. Germline V gene lookup returns CDR1 SGHTA and CDR2 FQGTGA. With 2 bases clipped from V and 2 bases from J, the junction kept 2 bases outside the gene matches. CDR3 sequence (DNA): TGTGCCAGCAGCTTAGGGGGGGGACAAGAGACCCAGTACTTC. This sequence encodes CASSLGGGQETQYF.

This clone was seen only a few times. The chain uses TRBV6-6 and TRBJ1-1; D possibly corresponds to TRBD1 (6 bases). The CDR3 has 14 residues. Looked up from germline, CDR1 is MNHNY and CDR2 is SVGAGI (reference sequence). V shed 2 bases and J shed 2 bases, with 9 bases lying between them. This CDR3 reads CASSYRTDNTEAFF. The CDR3 coding sequence is TGTGCCAGCAGTTACCGGACAGATAACACTGAAGCTTTCTTT.

This chain links TRBV7-2 with TRBJ2-3; possible D gene TRBD2, 5 bases. This CDR3 region has 19 residues. The V end was cut by 3 bases, the J end by 0 bases, with 22 bases between. Germline V gene data show CDR1 as SGHTA and CDR2 as FQGNSA. CDR3 in amino acids: CASSFGGGGRRSSTDTQYF. DNA of the CDR3: TGTGCCAGCAGCTTCGGAGGAGGCGGGCGCAGGAGTAGCACAGATACGCAGTATTTT.

The chain recombines TRBV30 with TRBJ2-5; 9 bases map to TRBD1. The length of the CDR3 is 15 residues. V lost 0 bases to trimming and J lost 5 bases; unmatched junction nucleotides: 7. Germline V CDR1 and CDR2: GTSNPN, SVGIG (reference sequence). The CDR3 DNA reads TGTGCCTGGAGTGTAATGGGCGGGACAGGGGAGACCCAGTACTTC. Protein: CAWSVMGGTGETQYF.

This chain joins TRBV5-1 and TRBJ2-3; TRBD1 is a possible D gene (5 bases). V shed 5 bases and J shed 2 bases, with 12 bases lying between them. CDR1 SGHRS and CDR2 YFSETQ come from the germline V gene. The CDR3 runs to 14 residues. CDR3: CASSLAQVTDTQYF. The CDR3 nucleotides read TGCGCCAGCAGTCTGGCACAGGTCACAGATACGCAGTATTTT. Together with reference TRBV5-1 and TRBJ2-3, the CDR3 gives the full variable domain: KAGVTQTPRYLIKTRGQQVTLSCSPISGHRSVSWYQQTPGQGLQFLFEYFSETQRNKGNFPGRFSGRQFSNSRSEMNVSTLELGDSALYLCASSLAQVTDTQYFGPGTRLTVL.

The chain uses TRBV30 and TRBJ1-1; 7 nucleotides match TRBD1. CDR3 length equals 13 residues. After removal of 2 bases from V and 1 base from J, the junction contained 1 base not matched to a gene. Germline V lookup: CDR1 GTSNPN, CDR2 SVGIG (reference sequence). The CDR3 coding sequence is TGTGCCTGGAGTTCAGGGGGGAACACTGAAGCTTTCTTT. Residues: CAWSSGGNTEAFF.

This chain links TRBV4-2 with TRBJ2-7; D might be TRBD2 (7 bases). Germline CDR1 is LGHNA and CDR2 is YNFKEQ. The CDR3 is made up of 17 amino acids. With 0 bases removed from V and 3 bases from J, the gap between germline ends came to 18 bases. The CDR3 loop reads CASSQDWRGGPLYEQYF. The CDR3 DNA is TGTGCCAGCAGCCAAGACTGGAGGGGGGGCCCCCTCTACGAGCAGTACTTC.

V is TRBV4-2 and J is TRBJ2-3, with 7 nucleotides matching TRBD1. The CDR3 is 16 amino acids. V shed 2 bases and J 0 bases; nucleotides not matched to a gene: 5. Per the germline V gene, CDR1 is LGHNA and CDR2 is YNFKEQ. CDR3 in amino acids: CASSQRQGKSTDTQYF. CDR3 coding DNA: TGTGCCAGCAGCCAACGACAGGGTAAAAGCACAGATACGCAGTATTTT.

In this sample, this clone turned up a few times. The J gene is TRBJ1-3, the V gene TRBV19; D is ambiguous. Germline lookup yields CDR1 LNHDA and CDR2 SQIVND (reference sequence). Between the trimmed V and J ends, which lost 3 bases and 0 bases, there was a span of 12 bases. The CDR3 length is 16 residues. The CDR3 nucleotides read TGTGCCAGTAGTATTTCGGAGGGAGTCTCTGGAAACACCATATATTTT. It codes for CASSISEGVSGNTIYF.

The chain has TRBV7-9 and TRBJ2-2, with 7 bases aligning to TRBD1. The CDR3 sequence is 15 residues long. Germline V gene sequence: CDR1 SEHNR, CDR2 FQNEAQ (reference sequence). Germline trimming cut 5 bases from V and 2 bases from J; bases unmatched to any gene: 5. The CDR3 here is CASSPQGFNTGELFF. CDR3 nucleotides: TGTGCCAGCAGCCCACAGGGGTTCAACACCGGGGAGCTGTTTTTT.

The V call is TRBV5-1, the J call TRBJ2-3; TRBD1 might be the D (5 bases). The CDR3 consists of 14 residues. The V end lost 1 base, the J end lost 6 bases, and 12 bases lay between the germline ends. Germline CDR1 and CDR2: SGHRS and YFSETQ. CDR3 coding DNA: TGCGCCAGCAGCTTGAGTCAGGGTCGGGATACGCAGTATTTT. Translating it yields CASSLSQGRDTQYF.